One sample yielded the 2 T cell receptor beta chains listed below, sequenced in a study of T-cell memory formation after mild COVID-19. TCRdb reanalysed the 5' RACE reads using MiXCR and keeps one entry per CDR3 protein. The sample includes 250,000 to 350,000 distinct CDR3 sequences, approximately 19% of them seen just once. The sequenced sample consisted of PBMCs or a T cell subset sorted from them (not recorded which). The receptors shown here come from a man aged 18 to 30 who had mild COVID-19 (a few samples of this study predate the infection). Cell type and time point are not known.

J is TRBJ2-3 and V is TRBV7-9; 10 bases match TRBD2. This CDR3 comprises 15 residues. V dropped 4 bases and J dropped 3; count of bases not matched to a gene: 4. CDR1 is SEHNR and CDR2 is FQNEAQ in the germline V gene (reference sequence). CDR3 bases: TGTGCCAGCAGCTCTCCGGGACTAGCGACAGATACGCAGTATTTT. Translation: CASSSPGLATDTQYF.

This clonotype has more than one count but fewer than ten. The V call is TRBV12-3 or TRBV12-4, the J call TRBJ1-2; D may be TRBD1 (6 bases). V dropped 5 bases and J dropped 8 bases, with 9 bases sitting between them. The CDR3 consists of 11 residues. CDR3 residues: CASSHGQGYTF. The CDR3 region has the DNA TGTGCCAGCAGTCACGGACAGGGCTACACCTTC.